One sample yielded the 14 T cell receptor beta chains listed below, sequenced in a study of neurological immune-mediated disorders. TCRdb reanalysed the 5' RACE reads using MiXCR and keeps one entry per CDR3 protein. The sample shows about 15,000 distinct CDR3 sequences, 3.5% of them seen only once. The sequenced sample consisted of CD8+ T cells from blood. Receptor source: a woman between 40 and 50 years old in good health.

This chain links TRBV7-9 with TRBJ1-3; TRBD1 is a possible D gene (5 bases). The length of the CDR3 is 14 residues. V gave up 5 bases and J gave up 8 bases, with 16 bases separating them. Germline-derived CDR1 and CDR2 are SEHNR and FQNEAQ (reference sequence). The DNA of the CDR3 is TGTGCCAGCAGCCACCGTGCGGGGGAGGACACCATATATTTT. It is translated as CASSHRAGEDTIYF.

This clonotype has a count of ten or more. The chain is built from TRBV5-1 and TRBJ2-2; 8 bases align to TRBD2. Germline CDR1 SGHRS, CDR2 YFSETQ. V lost 7 bases to trimming and J lost 0 bases; unmatched junction nucleotides: 8. This CDR3 is 16 amino acids long. The CDR3 nucleotides read TGCGCCAGCGAACCCACAGCGGGAGCGAACACCGGGGAGCTGTTTTTT. It is translated as CASEPTAGANTGELFF. The full variable domain, rest sourced from reference TRBV5-1 and TRBJ2-2, is KAGVTQTPRYLIKTRGQQVTLSCSPISGHRSVSWYQQTPGQGLQFLFEYFSETQRNKGNFPGRFSGRQFSNSRSEMNVSTLELGDSALYLCASEPTAGANTGELFFGEGSRLTVL.

This clonotype appeared many times. The genes are TRBV28 and TRBJ2-1; 9 nucleotides agree with TRBD2. Per the germline V gene, CDR1 is MDHEN and CDR2 is SYDVKM. The CDR3 totals 14 residues. J was trimmed by 4 bases and V by 6 bases; bases with no gene match: 4. CDR3 nucleotides: TGTGCCAGCAGAATAGCGGGGGTATACAATGAGCAGTTCTTC. This translates into CASRIAGVYNEQFF.

This clonotype has ten or more counts. This sequence joins TRBV5-1 and TRBJ2-1; D gene uncertain. The CDR3 is made up of 15 amino acids. Between the trimmed V and J ends, which lost 3 bases and 8 bases, there was a span of 18 bases. Per germline, CDR1 SGHRS and CDR2 YFSETQ. The CDR3 sequence is CASSSDSLGVDEQFF. Written as DNA, the CDR3 is TGCGCCAGCAGCTCCGACTCCCTTGGGGTCGATGAGCAGTTCTTC.

This clonotype was seen repeatedly, ten times or more. This chain links TRBV7-2 with TRBJ2-5, with D possibly TRBD1 on 5 matching bases. The length of the CDR3 is 16 residues. With 5 bases removed from V and 0 bases from J, the gap between germline ends came to 16 bases. Germline CDR1 reads SGHTA; CDR2 reads FQGNSA. The CDR3 loop is CASSLPLAGYQETQYF. The CDR3 region has the DNA TGTGCCAGCAGCCTCCCCCTGGCAGGGTACCAAGAGACCCAGTACTTC. Full variable domain (rest looked up from reference TRBV7-2 and TRBJ2-5): GAGVSQSPSNKVTEKGKDVELRCDPISGHTALYWYRQSLGQGLEFLIYFQGNSAPDKSGLPSDRFSAERTGGSVSTLTIQRTQQEDSAVYLCASSLPLAGYQETQYFGPGTRLLVL.

This clonotype was observed many times. The chain has TRBV28 and TRBJ2-5, with D unresolved. V lost 3 bases, J lost 3 bases, and 8 bases lay in between. This CDR3 is 13 amino acids long. The V gene's germline CDR1 is MDHEN and CDR2 SYDVKM. The CDR3 loop is CASSLGLKETQYF. In nucleotides, the CDR3 is TGTGCCAGCAGTTTGGGCCTTAAAGAGACCCAGTACTTC.

This clonotype was found many times. The chain uses TRBV20-1 and TRBJ2-7; TRBD1 matches 9 bases. The CDR3 totals 12 residues. The ends lost 5 bases at V and 3 bases at J; junction bases unmatched: 2. Germline V gene data show CDR1 as DFQATT and CDR2 as SNEGSKA (reference sequence). The CDR3 DNA reads as TGCAGTGCTCGACAGGGGGGCTACGAGCAGTACTTC. Translation: CSARQGGYEQYF.

This clonotype was seen ten or more times. This chain links TRBV5-5 with TRBJ2-6; 7 positions match TRBD1. Germline CDR1 and CDR2: SGHKS and YYEKEE (reference sequence). The CDR3 runs to 16 residues. J gave up 3 bases and V 4 bases, and 7 bases lay outside the gene matches. Here the CDR3 reads CASSPQGVGGANVLTF. CDR3 DNA sequence: TGTGCCAGCAGCCCCCAGGGGGTTGGTGGGGCCAACGTCCTGACTTTC.

This clonotype was found many times. The J gene is TRBJ2-3, the V gene TRBV3-1; 8 positions match TRBD2. CDR3 size: 15 residues. The V gene end was trimmed by 8 bases and the J gene end by 5 bases; junction bases not matched to a gene: 12. Germline assignment: CDR1 LGHDT and CDR2 YNNKEL (reference sequence). CDR3 nucleotide sequence: TGTGCCAGCGGGCGGACTAGCTCCCACGGAGATACGCAGTATTTT. It encodes CASGRTSSHGDTQYF.

Many counts were recorded for this clonotype. The V gene is TRBV20-1, the J gene TRBJ1-1, with D possibly being TRBD1 (5 bases). Germline V lookup: CDR1 DFQATT, CDR2 SNEGSKA (reference sequence). Trimming took 1 base from V and 2 from J, leaving 11 bases between them. CDR3 length: 14 residues. In DNA, the CDR3 is TGCAGTGCTAGAGGCGAGGGGCACAACACTGAAGCTTTCTTT. Translated: CSARGEGHNTEAFF.

This clonotype was seen many times. The rearrangement joins TRBV15 to TRBJ2-7, with 9 positions matching TRBD2. The CDR3 has 17 amino acids. Germline lookup yields CDR1 LNHNV and CDR2 YYDKDF (reference sequence). Unmatched junction bases numbered 7, after V lost 1 base and J lost 0 bases. The CDR3 spells CATSRGWGGRDSYEQYF. DNA of the CDR3: TGTGCCACCAGCAGAGGGTGGGGCGGGAGGGACTCCTACGAGCAGTACTTC.

This clonotype came up many times. The V gene is TRBV6-5, the J gene TRBJ2-7, with a tentative D call TRBD2 (6 bases). This CDR3 contains 18 residues. Germline loops: CDR1 MNHEY, CDR2 SVGAGI. Trimming cost V 7 bases and J 2 bases, with 27 bases left between them. DNA of the CDR3: TGTGCCAGCAACTACCATTTGATCGGGGGAGCCCAAACCTACGAGCAGTACTTC. Amino acid sequence: CASNYHLIGGAQTYEQYF.

Ten or more counts support this clonotype. The V gene is TRBV21-1, the J gene TRBJ2-7; TRBD1 was called by the table and not checked on the DNA. TRBV21-1 is a recognized pseudogene. CDR3 length: 17 amino acids. The CDR3 sequence is CASPKARRDRGIYEQYF. In nucleotides, the CDR3 is TGTGCCAGCCCCAAAGCCCGCCGGGACAGGGGAATTTACGAGCAGTACTTC.

This clonotype was observed at least ten times. The chain joins TRBV6-5 to TRBJ2-2; either TRBD1 or TRBD2 may fit D (5 bases each). The CDR3 is 16 amino acids. Germline CDR1 MNHEY, CDR2 SVGAGI. V lost 6 bases and J 0 bases, leaving 14 bases between the germline ends. CDR3: CASSPGATANTGELFF. In DNA, the CDR3 is TGTGCCAGCAGCCCCGGGGCTACGGCGAACACCGGGGAGCTGTTTTTT.